This T cell receptor beta chain was profiled in a study of CD8 T cells in Susac syndrome. Trimming shortened V by 1 base and J by 1 base, and 13 bases separated the two germline ends. Germline V gene lookup returns CDR1 LGHDT and CDR2 YNNKEL (reference sequence). The CDR3 has 16 amino acids. Sequencing targeted TCR beta in T cells from blood (CD8+ and CD4+). Negative isolation yielded the CD8+ and CD4+ T cells, while FACS enriched the TEMRA cells. RNA in amounts of roughly 0.5 to 1 ug was reverse transcribed with random hexamers. Multiplex immunoSEQ PCR targeted 54 Vbeta and 13 Jbeta TCR beta segments. TCRdb re-called the immunoSEQ multiplex PCR reads through MiXCR, storing one row per CDR3 protein. The table has over 120,000 distinct CDR3 sequences, approximately 93% seen once.

The sequence was collected from a human donor in good health. Sequencing was carried out using CD4+ T cells from PBMCs. The genes are TRBV3-1 and TRBJ1-1, with D possibly matching TRBD1 (6 bases). CDR3 region: CASSQGWAGANTEAFF. The CDR3 DNA reads TGTGCCAGCAGCCAAGGTTGGGCAGGGGCGAACACTGAAGCTTTCTTT.